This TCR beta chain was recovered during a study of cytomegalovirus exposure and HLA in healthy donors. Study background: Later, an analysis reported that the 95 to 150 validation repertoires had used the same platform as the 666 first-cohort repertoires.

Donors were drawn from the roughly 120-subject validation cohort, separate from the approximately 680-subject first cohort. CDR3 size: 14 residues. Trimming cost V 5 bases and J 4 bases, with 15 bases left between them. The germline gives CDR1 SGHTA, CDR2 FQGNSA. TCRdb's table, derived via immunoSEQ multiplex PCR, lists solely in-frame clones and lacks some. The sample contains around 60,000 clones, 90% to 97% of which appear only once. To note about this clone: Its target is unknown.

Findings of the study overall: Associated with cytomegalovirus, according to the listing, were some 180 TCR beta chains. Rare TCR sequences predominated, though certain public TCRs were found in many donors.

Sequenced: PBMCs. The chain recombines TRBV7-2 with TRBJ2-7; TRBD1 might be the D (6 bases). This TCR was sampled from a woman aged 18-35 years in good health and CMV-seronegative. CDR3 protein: CASSPVGARYEQYF. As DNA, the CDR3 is TGTGCCAGCAGCCCGGTGGGGGCGCGATACGAGCAGTACTTC. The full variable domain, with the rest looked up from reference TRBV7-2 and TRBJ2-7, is GAGVSQSPSNKVTEKGKDVELRCDPISGHTALYWYRQSLGQGLEFLIYFQGNSAPDKSGLPSDRFSAERTGGSVSTLTIQRTQQEDSAVYLCASSPVGARYEQYFGPGTRLTVT.